Below are 15 T cell receptor beta chains sequenced from a single sample in a study of vaccination and CD4 T cells after COVID-19. Described treatment: approximately 11-day PBMC culture with coronavirus spike peptide pools or control peptides (ViraFEST assay). These receptors lack a known antigen. Once obtained from cultured CD4+ T cells, the DNA was sequenced using the Oncomine TCR Beta short-read assay. From the PCR reads, TCRdb called clonotypes with MiXCR, one entry per CDR3 protein. The sample records 20,000 to 25,000 distinct CDR3 sequences, 35% to 45% being singletons. Sequences were derived from CD4+ T cells from blood, cultured in vitro, sampled before SARS-CoV-2 vaccination. Receptor source: a human donor who received a COVID-19 vaccine.

V and J are TRBV12-3 or TRBV12-4 and TRBJ2-6, with TRBD1 matching 7 bases. The CDR3 length is 18 residues. With V trimmed by 0 bases and J by 4 bases, 9 bases remained unmatched. Written as DNA, the CDR3 is TGTGCCAGCAGTTTAGCGGAATCGATCAGGGGGGGGGCCAACGTCCTGACTTTC. Amino acids: CASSLAESIRGGANVLTF.

This rearrangement joins TRBV2 to TRBJ1-2; D is possibly TRBD1 (6 bases). V lost 5 bases and J lost 3, with 16 bases in between. Germline CDR1 is SNHLY and CDR2 is FYNNEI. The CDR3 spans 15 residues. In nucleotides, the CDR3 is TGTGCCAGCAGTCCGAGGGGGGGCACGGACTATGGCTACACCTTC. Amino acid sequence: CASSPRGGTDYGYTF.

The V gene is TRBV4-2, the J gene TRBJ2-5; TRBD2 aligns across 16 bases. Germline CDR1 and CDR2: LGHNA and YNFKEQ. The CDR3 runs 20 residues. The V segment lost 4 bases and the J segment 4 bases; nucleotides outside the gene matches: 15. CDR3 DNA sequence: TGTGCCAGCAGCCGCATAGTCCCGGGACTAGCGGGGGGGGCCTCAGAGACCCAGTACTTC. Residues: CASSRIVPGLAGGASETQYF.

J is TRBJ1-4 and V is TRBV6-5; D remains ambiguous. Germline-derived CDR1 and CDR2 are MNHEY and SVGAGI. Between the trimmed V and J ends, which lost 3 bases and 4 bases, there was a span of 12 bases. This CDR3 is 15 amino acids long. The CDR3 sequence: CASSYPGANNEKLFF. CDR3 DNA sequence: TGTGCCAGCAGTTATCCGGGAGCTAATAATGAAAAACTGTTTTTT.

This clonotype was recorded once. One junction end disagrees with the germline gene, perhaps due to a read error. This rearrangement joins TRBV25-1 to TRBJ2-7, with TRBD1 matching over 7 bases. The CDR3 is made up of 17 amino acids. Germline CDR1 MGHDK, CDR2 SYGVNS. Here the CDR3 reads CVSSENGGDRVSYEQYF. As DNA, the CDR3 is TGTGTCAGCAGTGAGAATGGCGGTGACAGGGTCTCGTACGAGCAGTACTTC.

The sample holds a few counts of this clonotype. The chain recombines TRBV23-1 with TRBJ2-3, with 11 bases aligning to TRBD2. TRBV23-1 is assigned to the ORF class and has an uncertain function. The CDR3 is 16 residues long. V lost 6 bases, J lost 2 bases, and 7 bases stayed unmatched. The DNA for the CDR3 is TGCGCCAGCAGAGACAGACTAGCGGGGAACACAGATACGCAGTATTTT. It is translated as CASRDRLAGNTDTQYF.

The chain is built from TRBV29-1 and TRBJ1-1; D not resolved. The germline V gene encodes CDR1 SQVTM and CDR2 ANQGSEA. There are 13 residues in the CDR3. Trimming shortened V by 2 bases and J by 4 bases, and 11 bases separated the two germline ends. Written as DNA, the CDR3 is TGCAGCGTTGAACGGACCTTAGGCACTGAAGCTTTCTTT. As protein: CSVERTLGTEAFF.

This clonotype was observed a handful of times. The rearrangement links TRBV6-5 to TRBJ1-6, with no clear D. The germline V and J ends were trimmed by 3 bases and 5 bases, with 11 bases remaining between them. The V gene's germline CDR1 is MNHEY and CDR2 SVGAGI. The length of the CDR3 is 15 residues. This CDR3 reads CASSYGRKDNSPLHF. CDR3 coding DNA: TGTGCCAGCAGTTATGGGAGGAAGGATAATTCACCCCTCCACTTT.

This sequence joins TRBV10-3 and TRBJ1-1; maybe TRBD1 (6 bases). The CDR3 spans 16 residues. V shed 3 bases and J shed 3 bases, with 17 bases lying between them. Germline V gene sequence: CDR1 ENHRY, CDR2 SYGVKD. The CDR3 sequence: CAISDGGGRGDTEAFF. The CDR3 DNA follows: TGTGCCATCAGTGACGGAGGGGGGAGGGGGGACACTGAAGCTTTCTTT.

This clonotype was counted only a few times. The gene calls are TRBV7-2 and TRBJ1-5; D is undetermined. This CDR3 is built from 16 residues. Germline V gene lookup returns CDR1 SGHTA and CDR2 FQGNSA. Trimming left V 5 bases short and J 4 bases short, with 18 bases between. CDR3: CASSGMDPGGNQPQHF. The CDR3, as DNA: TGTGCCAGCAGCGGGATGGATCCGGGTGGGAATCAGCCCCAGCATTTT.

About this clonotype: In this CDR3 the conserved last residue, phenylalanine or tryptophan, is missing, so a read error is likely. The limits of the CDR3 on the DNA are not certain, so only TCRdb's listed CDR3 is given. The chain links TRBV21-1 to TRBJ1-6; TRBD1, the table's D call, lacks a check against the DNA. TRBV21-1 is noted as a pseudogene. The length of the CDR3 is 15 amino acids, counting both ends. Here the CDR3 reads CASSKPTGYNSPLHS.

The chain links TRBV5-1 to TRBJ2-2; D unclear. Germline values: CDR1 SGHRS, CDR2 YFSETQ. Deletions cut 1 base from V and 5 bases from J, with 9 bases between. This CDR3 spans 14 amino acids. The CDR3 sequence: CASSLNGVTGELFF. CDR3 sequence (DNA): TGCGCCAGCAGCTTGAATGGCGTTACCGGGGAGCTGTTTTTT.

This chain joins TRBV4-2 and TRBJ2-2, with D tentatively TRBD1 (8 bases). Per germline, CDR1 LGHNA and CDR2 YNFKEQ. This CDR3 is 17 amino acids long. The ends were cut back, 1 base at V and 2 bases at J, with 14 bases in the middle. CDR3 sequence reads: CASSQGNRGGNTGELFF. In nucleotides, the CDR3 is TGTGCCAGCAGCCAAGGGAACAGGGGGGGAAACACCGGGGAGCTGTTTTTT.

This rearrangement joins TRBV7-2 to TRBJ2-7; a possible D gene is TRBD2 (5 bases). Germline assignment: CDR1 SGHTA and CDR2 FQGNSA. The CDR3 totals 15 residues. V was trimmed by 3 bases and J by 3 bases, leaving 15 bases between them. The CDR3 sequence is CASSLDSTANYEQYF. CDR3 DNA: TGTGCCAGCAGCTTGGACTCCACCGCGAACTACGAGCAGTACTTC.

J is TRBJ2-1 and V is TRBV7-9; the D is unclear. The V end lost 1 base, the J end lost 1 base, and 5 bases lay between the germline ends. The CDR3 runs 14 residues. Germline lookup yields CDR1 SEHNR and CDR2 FQNEAQ (reference sequence). The CDR3 DNA reads as TGTGCCAGCAGCTTAGTTCGGTCCTACAATGAGCAGTTCTTC. Amino acid sequence: CASSLVRSYNEQFF.